Presented here are 29 T cell receptor beta chains from one specimen sequenced in a study of blood T cell repertoires in COVID-19. Assay used: immunoSEQ multiplex PCR; TCRdb lists only in-frame clones, some missing. The sample includes over 65,000 clones, 82% of them seen just once. The sequenced sample was peripheral blood. All receptors derive from a man older than 75 with active COVID-19.

This clone has a single count. This chain joins TRBV4-3 and TRBJ2-7; 13 bases are shared with TRBD2. J gave up 3 bases and V 1 base, and 3 bases lay outside the gene matches. Germline V gene lookup returns CDR1 LGHNA and CDR2 YSLEER. The CDR3 is made up of 16 amino acids. CDR3 sequence reads: CASSQGTSGRFYEQYF. As DNA, the CDR3 is TGCGCCAGCAGCCAAGGGACTAGCGGGAGATTCTACGAGCAGTACTTC.

The chain has TRBV9 and TRBJ2-4; 12 positions match TRBD2. The J segment lost 3 bases and the V segment lost 0 bases, leaving 13 bases of the junction unmatched. Per the germline V gene, CDR1 is SGDLS and CDR2 is YYNGEE. The CDR3 consists of 20 residues. CDR3 coding DNA: TGTGCCAGCAGCGTAGAGTGGGCTAGCGGGGGGGTTGTTTACAAAAACATTCAGTACTTC. Amino acids: CASSVEWASGGVVYKNIQYF.

The table lists this clone with a count of one. The V gene is TRBV11-1, the J gene TRBJ2-7; no reliable D call. CDR3 size: 15 residues. The V end lost 0 bases, the J end lost 0 bases, and 9 bases lay between the germline ends. Germline loops: CDR1 SGHAT, CDR2 FQDESV (reference sequence). In DNA form, the CDR3 reads TGTGCCAGCAGCTTAGCGCTAGGATACTCCTACGAGCAGTACTTC. Its protein product is CASSLALGYSYEQYF.

The chain recombines TRBV28 with TRBJ1-1; tentative D call: TRBD1 (5 bases). Germline CDR1 and CDR2: MDHEN and SYDVKM. The V gene lost 5 bases and the J gene lost 7 bases, with 11 bases spanning the gap. The CDR3 has 12 amino acids. Written as DNA, the CDR3 is TGTGCCAGCAGTATCCGACAGATTGAAGCTTTCTTT. It specifies CASSIRQIEAFF. Based on the CDR3 plus reference TRBV28 and TRBJ1-1, the full variable domain is DVKVTQSSRYLVKRTGEKVFLECVQDMDHENMFWYRQDPGLGLRLIYFSYDVKMKEKGDIPEGYSVSREKKERFSLILESASTNQTSMYLCASSIRQIEAFFGQGTRLTVV.

This clone was seen more than once but under ten times. The CDR3 spells CSVEDPPGAGELFF. The CDR3 region has the DNA TGCAGCGTTGAAGACCCACCAGGGGCCGGGGAGCTGTTTTTT. V gene TRBV29-1 combines with J gene TRBJ2-2; tentatively, D is TRBD1 (6 bases). This CDR3 is 14 amino acids long. Trimming removed 0 bases at V and 6 bases at J, with 11 bases between. CDR1 and CDR2 from the germline V gene are SQVTM and ANQGSEA.

This clone appeared once. The CDR3 DNA reads TGTGCCAGCAGTTTCGGCAATCAGCCCCAGCATTTT. Translated, it gives CASSFGNQPQHF. The V and J genes are TRBV12-3 or TRBV12-4 and TRBJ1-5; D remains unclear. The V gene lost 3 bases and the J gene lost 2 bases, with 2 bases spanning the gap. The CDR3 runs to 12 residues.

The chain employs TRBV19 and TRBJ2-7; D is undetermined. The CDR3 is 15 amino acids. V was pared by 5 bases and J by 2 bases, with 16 bases between. The germline gives CDR1 LNHDA, CDR2 SQIVND (reference sequence). CDR3 nucleotide sequence: TGTGCCAGTAGTCCCGACGGAAACTATCCCTACGAGCAGTACTTC. This sequence encodes CASSPDGNYPYEQYF.

The rearrangement links TRBV4-3 to TRBJ2-3; TRBD2 agrees at 16 bases. CDR1 and CDR2 from the germline V gene are LGHNA and YSLEER. This CDR3 has 19 amino acids. V lost 4 bases, J lost 0 bases, and 7 bases stayed unmatched. For the CDR3, the DNA is TGCGCCAGCAGCCGGATGGGGACTAGCGGGGGGGCAAGCACAGATACGCAGTATTTT. Its protein product is CASSRMGTSGGASTDTQYF.

There are a few counts of this clone. The chain has TRBV12-3 or TRBV12-4 and TRBJ2-2; D is perhaps TRBD1 (5 bases). V was pared by 7 bases and J by 0 bases, with 6 bases between. CDR3 size: 13 residues. CDR3 in DNA: TGTGCCAGCAAGGGGTCGAACACCGGGGAGCTGTTTTTT. This translates into CASKGSNTGELFF.

This clone has only a few counts. This chain links TRBV3-1 (or the pseudogene TRBV3-2) with TRBJ2-7; TRBD2 aligns across 7 bases. The germline V gene has CDR1 LGHDT and CDR2 YNNKEL (reference sequence). The CDR3 has 14 residues. V lost 3 bases and J lost 5; bases outside the gene matches: 7. CDR3 nucleotides: TGTGCCAGCAGCCATCTAGCGGTTCTCCACGAGCAGTACTTC. Translating it yields CASSHLAVLHEQYF.

The chain couples TRBV28 to TRBJ2-1; maybe TRBD1 (7 bases). The V end was cut by 7 bases, the J end by 7 bases, with 23 bases between. The CDR3 covers 16 residues. Germline CDR1 and CDR2: MDHEN and SYDVKM. The DNA of the CDR3 is TGTGCCAGCACCCCTGGAGGGGGCACGCGGAGAAATGAGCAGTTCTTC. It translates to CASTPGGGTRRNEQFF.

The J gene is TRBJ2-1, the V gene TRBV7-9; no firm D call. The germline CDR1 and CDR2 sequences are SEHNR and FQNEAQ (reference sequence). With 1 base removed from V and 0 bases from J, the gap between germline ends came to 10 bases. This CDR3 region has 16 residues. CDR3 loop: CASSLGLASSYNEQFF. CDR3 DNA: TGTGCCAGCAGCTTAGGATTAGCAAGCTCCTACAATGAGCAGTTCTTC.

The gene calls are TRBV7-2 and TRBJ1-6, with 7 positions matching TRBD1. This CDR3 region has 17 residues. Trimming at V came to 0 bases and at J to 11 bases, leaving 13 bases not matched to a gene. Germline CDR1 SGHTA, CDR2 FQGNSA. The CDR3 loop is CASSLAVGWDSSPPLHF. The CDR3 nucleotides are TGTGCCAGCAGCTTAGCGGTCGGATGGGACAGTAGTCCACCCCTCCACTTT.

The chain uses TRBV7-6 and TRBJ1-2; 9 bases align to TRBD1. Germline CDR1 SGHVS, CDR2 FNYEAQ. With 1 base clipped from V and 4 bases from J, the junction kept 13 bases outside the gene matches. CDR3 length: 18 amino acids. The DNA for the CDR3 is TGTGCCAGCAGCTTAGGGGGAATACAGGGGGCGTTGGGCTATGGCTACACCTTC. Its translation is CASSLGGIQGALGYGYTF.

The chain employs TRBV5-8 and TRBJ2-7; 9 bases map to TRBD1. Germline V lookup: CDR1 SGHTS, CDR2 YDEGEE. After removal of 6 bases from V and 1 base from J, the junction contained 8 bases not matched to a gene. The CDR3 runs to 15 residues. CDR3 coding DNA: TGTGCCAGCAATCGAGGGACAGGGACTTCCTACGAGCAGTACTTC. It translates to CASNRGTGTSYEQYF.

On this clone: At the DNA level, this CDR3 is encoded by other sequences in the same sample as well. The chain carries TRBV6-6 and TRBJ2-3; the D gene is possibly TRBD2 (6 bases). The CDR3 loop spans 16 amino acids. Germline V gene lookup returns CDR1 MNHNY and CDR2 SVGAGI (reference sequence). Trimming pared 5 bases from V and 6 bases from J, leaving 21 bases between. The CDR3 spells CASSTPLASGRDTQYF. The CDR3 coding sequence is TGTGCCAGCAGTACCCCGTTGGCTTCAGGGAGGGATACGCAGTATTTT.

The chain links TRBV5-6 to TRBJ2-3, with 7 nucleotides matching TRBD2. Germline CDR1 is SGHDT and CDR2 is YYEEEE. This CDR3 has 19 amino acids. V dropped 5 bases and J dropped 0; count of bases not matched to a gene: 18. DNA of the CDR3: TGTGCCAGCAGTCAACCCCCGGGGCCTAGCGGAGCGAGCACAGATACGCAGTATTTT. This codes for CASSQPPGPSGASTDTQYF.

The V call is TRBV7-8, the J call TRBJ2-7, with D tentatively TRBD1 (7 bases). CDR3 length: 13 residues. Germline CDR1 reads SGHVS; CDR2 reads FQNEAQ. V lost 1 base, J lost 10 bases, and 14 bases lay in between. The CDR3 DNA reads as TGTGCCAGCAGCTTAGGACAGGGAGGATCTCAGTACTTC. Its translation is CASSLGQGGSQYF. The complete variable domain, with remaining parts taken from reference TRBV7-8 and TRBJ2-7, reads GAGVSQSPRYKVAKRGQDVALRCDPISGHVSLFWYQQALGQGPEFLTYFQNEAQLDKSGLPSDRFFAERPEGSVSTLKIQRTQQEDSAVYLCASSLGQGGSQYFGPGTRLTVT.

CDR3 nucleotides: TGTGCCAGCAGTCAATCCGGGGTCCGGGAGCTGTTTTTT. Translation: CASSQSGVRELFF. This sequence joins TRBV3-1 (or the pseudogene TRBV3-2) and TRBJ2-2; D may be TRBD2 (5 bases). Trimming left V 6 bases short and J 9 bases short, with 14 bases between. CDR3 length equals 13 residues. Germline V CDR1 and CDR2: LGHDT, YNNKEL (reference sequence).

The rearrangement links TRBV7-9 to TRBJ1-2, with D perhaps TRBD1 (5 bases). Per germline, CDR1 SEHNR and CDR2 FQNEAQ (reference sequence). This CDR3 is 17 amino acids long. V was cut by 5 bases and J by 4 bases, with 23 bases left in between. The CDR3 DNA sequence: TGTGCCAGCAGCCACGAGCAGACGATTACAGGATTCTATGGCTACACCTTC. Translating gives CASSHEQTITGFYGYTF.

V and J are TRBV19 and TRBJ1-2; 8 bases match TRBD1. CDR1 and CDR2 from the germline V gene are LNHDA and SQIVND (reference sequence). The junction had 15 bases not matched to a gene; V was cut back by 8 bases and J by 4 bases. The CDR3 is 16 amino acids. CDR3 nucleotide sequence: TGTGCCAGTGACCTCTCCGGGACAGGAGGGAGCTATGGCTACACCTTC. Translating gives CASDLSGTGGSYGYTF.

The V and J genes are TRBV6-5 and TRBJ2-7; TRBD2 matches at 7 bases. Looked up from germline, CDR1 is MNHEY and CDR2 is SVGAGI. This CDR3 has 13 amino acids. Germline trimming cut 9 bases from V and 0 bases from J; bases unmatched to any gene: 5. CDR3 region: CASRGDSSYEQYF. CDR3 nucleotide sequence: TGTGCCAGTCGGGGGGATAGCTCCTACGAGCAGTACTTC.

This clone has ten or more counts. This chain connects TRBV5-1 to TRBJ2-1; D is unclear. CDR1 is SGHRS and CDR2 is YFSETQ in the germline V gene. Trimming removed 2 bases from V and 0 bases from J, with 6 bases in between. The CDR3 is 14 residues long. The CDR3 protein is CASSFGSSYNEQFF. The CDR3 bases are TGCGCCAGCAGCTTTGGCAGCTCCTACAATGAGCAGTTCTTC.

The chain carries TRBV19 and TRBJ1-2; D might be TRBD1 (5 bases). In germline, CDR1 is LNHDA, CDR2 SQIVND (reference sequence). This CDR3 has 12 amino acids. Trimming pared 4 bases from V and 4 bases from J, leaving 7 bases between. The CDR3 spells CASSTQGYGYTF. DNA of the CDR3: TGTGCCAGTAGTACCCAGGGCTATGGCTACACCTTC.

The V call is TRBV6-5, the J call TRBJ1-4, with D unresolved. Germline V gene sequence: CDR1 MNHEY, CDR2 SVGAGI. There are 15 residues in the CDR3. The germline V and J ends were trimmed by 2 bases and 3 bases, with 10 bases remaining between them. The CDR3 is CASSYRPTANEKLFF. In DNA, the CDR3 is TGTGCCAGCAGTTACCGCCCCACAGCTAATGAAAAACTGTTTTTT.

This rearrangement joins TRBV5-6 to TRBJ2-7; 7 bases are shared with TRBD1. The CDR3 runs to 14 residues. Germline V CDR1 and CDR2: SGHDT, YYEEEE. Trimming took 0 bases from V and 1 from J; bases not matched to a gene: 1. CDR3 sequence (DNA): TGTGCCAGCAGCTTGGTGGGACAGTCCTACGAGCAGTACTTC. This encodes CASSLVGQSYEQYF.

The rearrangement links TRBV7-9 to TRBJ2-5, with TRBD2 matching 9 bases. This CDR3 is built from 17 residues. Trimming at V came to 2 bases and at J to 1 base, leaving 8 bases not matched to a gene. Germline-derived CDR1 and CDR2 are SEHNR and FQNEAQ (reference sequence). CDR3 DNA sequence: TGTGCCAGCAGCTTAAAACCGGGCGGGGGGGTCCAAGAGACCCAGTACTTC. It specifies CASSLKPGGGVQETQYF.

The rearrangement joins TRBV7-6 to TRBJ2-5; 14 bases match TRBD2. CDR3 length: 16 residues. The V gene end was trimmed by 4 bases and the J gene end by 3 bases; junction bases not matched to a gene: 4. The germline V gene encodes CDR1 SGHVS and CDR2 FNYEAQ. The DNA of the CDR3 is TGTGCCAGCAGCTCCCTGGGACTAGCGGGGGAAGAGACCCAGTACTTC. Amino acid sequence: CASSSLGLAGEETQYF.

The V and J genes are TRBV27 and TRBJ1-5; perhaps TRBD1 as D (5 bases). This CDR3 region has 17 residues. The germline gives CDR1 MNHEY, CDR2 SMNVEV (reference sequence). Trimming stripped 6 bases from V and 7 bases from J, with 25 bases between. CDR3 amino acids: CASSRADATGGVQPQHF. For the CDR3, the DNA is TGTGCCAGCAGCCGGGCGGACGCAACCGGGGGGGTACAGCCCCAGCATTTT.